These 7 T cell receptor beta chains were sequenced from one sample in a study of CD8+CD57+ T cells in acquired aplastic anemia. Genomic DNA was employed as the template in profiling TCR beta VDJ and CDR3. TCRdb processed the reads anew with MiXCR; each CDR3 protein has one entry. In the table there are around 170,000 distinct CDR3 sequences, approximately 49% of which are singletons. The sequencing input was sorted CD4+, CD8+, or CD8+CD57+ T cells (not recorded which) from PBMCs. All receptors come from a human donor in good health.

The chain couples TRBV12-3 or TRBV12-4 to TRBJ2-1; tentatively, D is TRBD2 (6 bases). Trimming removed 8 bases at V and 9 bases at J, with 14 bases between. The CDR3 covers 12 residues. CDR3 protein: CASGERRGEQFF. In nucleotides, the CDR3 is TGTGCCAGCGGGGAGAGGCGGGGTGAGCAGTTCTTC.

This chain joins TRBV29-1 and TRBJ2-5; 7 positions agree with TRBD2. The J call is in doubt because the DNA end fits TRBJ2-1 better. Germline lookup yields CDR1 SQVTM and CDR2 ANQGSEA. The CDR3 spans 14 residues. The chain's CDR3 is CSVVSLAAYNEQFF. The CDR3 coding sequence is TGCAGCGTTGTGAGTCTAGCGGCCTACAATGAGCAGTTCTTC.

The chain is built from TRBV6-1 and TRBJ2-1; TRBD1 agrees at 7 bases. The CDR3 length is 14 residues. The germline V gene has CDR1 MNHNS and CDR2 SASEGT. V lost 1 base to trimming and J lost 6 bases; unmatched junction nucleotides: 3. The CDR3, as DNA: TGTGCCAGCAGTGAAGGGACAGGATTCAATGAGCAGTTCTTC. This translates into CASSEGTGFNEQFF.

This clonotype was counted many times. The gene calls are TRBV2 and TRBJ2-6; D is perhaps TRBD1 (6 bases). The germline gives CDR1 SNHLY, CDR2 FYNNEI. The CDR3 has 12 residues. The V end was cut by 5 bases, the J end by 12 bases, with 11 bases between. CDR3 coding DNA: TGTGCCAGCAGTACAGGGATGACCGTCCTGACTTTC. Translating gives CASSTGMTVLTF.

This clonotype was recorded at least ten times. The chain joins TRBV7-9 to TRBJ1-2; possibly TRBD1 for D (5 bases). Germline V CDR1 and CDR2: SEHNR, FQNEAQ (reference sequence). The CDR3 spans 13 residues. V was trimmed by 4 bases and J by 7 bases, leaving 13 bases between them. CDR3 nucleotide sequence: TGTGCCAGCAGCTCGGTGGCAGGGAGTGGCTACACCTTC. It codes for CASSSVAGSGYTF.

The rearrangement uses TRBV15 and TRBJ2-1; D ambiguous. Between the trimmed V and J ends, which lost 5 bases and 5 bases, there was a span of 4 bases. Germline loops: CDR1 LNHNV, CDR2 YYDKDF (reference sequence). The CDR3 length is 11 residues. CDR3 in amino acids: CATSGNNEQFF. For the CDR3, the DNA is TGTGCCACCAGCGGTAACAATGAGCAGTTCTTC. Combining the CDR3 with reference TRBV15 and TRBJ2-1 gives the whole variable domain DAMVIQNPRYQVTQFGKPVTLSCSQTLNHNVMYWYQQKSSQAPKLLFHYYDKDFNNEADTPDNFQSRRPNTSFCFLDIRSPGLGDTAMYLCATSGNNEQFFGPGTRLTVL.

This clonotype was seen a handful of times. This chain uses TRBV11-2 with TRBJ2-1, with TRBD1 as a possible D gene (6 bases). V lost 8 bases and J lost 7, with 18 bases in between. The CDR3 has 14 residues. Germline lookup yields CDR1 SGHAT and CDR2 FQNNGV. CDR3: CASSQETGRNEQFF. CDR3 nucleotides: TGTGCCAGCTCACAGGAAACAGGGCGGAATGAGCAGTTCTTC.